By share, the clone carrying this TCR beta chain counts as medium-sized. The sample is drawn from a study of early T cells in non-severe SARS-CoV-2 infection. Attachment of unique molecular identifiers was made to individual cDNA molecules. TCRdb itself ran the 5' RACE reads through MiXCR, one entry per CDR3 protein. The sample includes 20,000 to 25,000 distinct CDR3 sequences, around 5% seen only once; the top ten take 5% to 7.5%. Sequencing was done on a sample of whole blood. The receptor comes from an adult who was a healthcare worker with PCR-confirmed SARS-CoV-2 infection or an uninfected control (not recorded which).

In nucleotides, the CDR3 is TGTGCCAGTAGTCCGGAGACGGGGGGGCGAAGCACCGGGGAGCTGTTTTTT. Translation: CASSPETGGRSTGELFF. This chain connects TRBV19 to TRBJ2-2, with 8 bases identical to TRBD2. The germline V gene has CDR1 LNHDA and CDR2 SQIVND (reference sequence). This CDR3 contains 17 residues. After removal of 5 bases from V and 4 bases from J, the junction contained 12 bases not matched to a gene.